Presented here are 21 T cell receptor beta chains from one specimen sequenced in a study of blood T cell repertoires in COVID-19. This table comes from immunoSEQ multiplex PCR, and its TCRdb copy is limited to in-frame clones, with some not included. Found here are about 200,000 clones, around 82% of them singletons; the top ten hold 7.5%. Sample: PBMCs or T cells enriched from blood (not recorded which). Receptors originate from a man aged 35-49 years who had recovered from COVID-19.

This clone came up once. The rearrangement links TRBV18 to TRBJ2-1, with no clear D. V shed 3 bases and J shed 3 bases, with 9 bases lying between them. The CDR3 is 14 residues long. The germline V gene encodes CDR1 KGHSH and CDR2 LQKENI. CDR3 sequence (DNA): TGTGCCAGCTCACCTACAGCCAGCTACAATGAGCAGTTCTTC. Its translation: CASSPTASYNEQFF.

The V gene is TRBV4-1, the J gene TRBJ1-3; a possible D gene is TRBD1 (5 bases). Germline V gives CDR1 MGHRA, CDR2 YSYEKL. The CDR3 loop spans 15 amino acids. V lost 0 bases, J lost 5 bases, and 11 bases lay in between. The CDR3 here is CASSQEGRVRNTIYF. The DNA of the CDR3 is TGCGCCAGCAGCCAAGAGGGCAGGGTTAGAAACACCATATATTTT.

The chain recombines TRBV2 with TRBJ1-2; 9 bases fit TRBD1. Per germline, CDR1 SNHLY and CDR2 FYNNEI. This CDR3 comprises 13 residues. J was trimmed by 3 bases and V by 7 bases; bases with no gene match: 3. The CDR3 sequence is CASNRDRDYGYTF. The CDR3 coding sequence is TGTGCCAGCAACCGGGACAGGGACTATGGCTACACCTTC.

The genes are TRBV24-1 and TRBJ1-5; TRBD1 matches 9 bases. The CDR3 covers 13 residues. With 9 bases clipped from V and 1 base from J, the junction kept 0 bases outside the gene matches. Germline V lookup: CDR1 KGHDR, CDR2 SFDVKD. The CDR3 region has the DNA TGTGCCACCGGGACAGGGAGCAATCAGCCCCAGCATTTT. This translates into CATGTGSNQPQHF.

In this sample, this clone turned up a few times. The rearrangement uses TRBV4-1 and TRBJ2-2; D is ambiguous. CDR1 and CDR2 (germline): MGHRA, YSYEKL. V lost 0 bases and J 2 bases, leaving 10 bases between the germline ends. The CDR3 runs 16 residues. The CDR3 loop reads CASSQERQLNTGELFF. CDR3 bases: TGCGCCAGCAGCCAAGAGAGGCAGCTTAACACCGGGGAGCTGTTTTTT.

This sequence joins TRBV11-2 and TRBJ1-1; D is possibly TRBD1 (6 bases). This CDR3 is built from 15 residues. In germline, CDR1 is SGHAT, CDR2 FQNNGV. The V gene lost 2 bases and the J gene lost 0 bases, with 10 bases spanning the gap. The DNA for the CDR3 is TGTGCCAGCAGCTTAATACAGGGCCTGAACACTGAAGCTTTCTTT. It specifies CASSLIQGLNTEAFF.

The chain employs TRBV4-2 and TRBJ2-7; TRBD1 might be the D (5 bases). Trimming stripped 4 bases from V and 6 bases from J, with 19 bases between. CDR3 size: 15 residues. Germline assignment: CDR1 LGHNA and CDR2 YNFKEQ. CDR3 loop: CASSPSPGQGSEQYF. CDR3 nucleotide sequence: TGTGCCAGCAGCCCATCGCCCGGGCAGGGCAGCGAGCAGTACTTC.

The CDR3 region has the DNA TGTGCCAGCAGCTTCGTAGCGGGGCCTCACGGGGAGCAGTATTTT. Protein: CASSFVAGPHGEQYF. The chain joins TRBV7-8 to TRBJ2-3, with 8 bases fitting TRBD2. Germline trimming cut 3 bases from V and 11 bases from J; bases unmatched to any gene: 13. This CDR3 has 15 residues. CDR1 and CDR2 from the germline V gene are SGHVS and FQNEAQ.

This clone was seen just once. The CDR3 bases are TGTGCCACCAGCAGAATCCGGGACAGTCACGGCGAGCAGTACTTC. Translating it yields CATSRIRDSHGEQYF. The chain recombines TRBV15 with TRBJ2-7; 7 nucleotides agree with TRBD1. The V gene end was trimmed by 2 bases and the J gene end by 6 bases; junction bases not matched to a gene: 10. CDR3 length equals 15 residues. Per germline, CDR1 LNHNV and CDR2 YYDKDF (reference sequence).

This clone was picked up one time. The chain uses TRBV6-5 and TRBJ2-3, with D perhaps TRBD1 (6 bases). Between the trimmed V and J ends, which lost 7 bases and 6 bases, there was a span of 11 bases. The CDR3 extends over 12 amino acids. Germline-derived CDR1 and CDR2 are MNHEY and SVGAGI. The CDR3 DNA sequence: TGTGCCAGCACCGGACAGTTTGATACGCAGTATTTT. It encodes CASTGQFDTQYF.

J is TRBJ1-1 and V is TRBV5-8; TRBD1 agrees at 11 bases. The CDR3 runs 15 residues. Germline V gene sequence: CDR1 SGHTS, CDR2 YDEGEE. Trimming removed 2 bases from V and 4 bases from J; junction bases left unmatched: 4. For the CDR3, the DNA is TGTGCCAGCAGCTTCACCGGGACAGGGGGCACTGAAGCTTTCTTT. Translated, it gives CASSFTGTGGTEAFF.

The chain couples TRBV20-1 to TRBJ1-4; possibly TRBD1 for D (5 bases). Germline CDR1 is DFQATT and CDR2 is SNEGSKA (reference sequence). This CDR3 is built from 11 residues. Trimming removed 7 bases from V and 6 bases from J, with 9 bases in between. Here the CDR3 DNA reads TGCAGTGTAGGGGAAGATGAAAAACTGTTTTTT. Its translation is CSVGEDEKLFF.

The chain recombines TRBV28 with TRBJ1-1; 8 nucleotides agree with TRBD1. This CDR3 contains 13 residues. CDR1 and CDR2 from the germline V gene are MDHEN and SYDVKM. Trimming removed 5 bases from V and 5 bases from J; junction bases left unmatched: 4. The CDR3 DNA sequence: TGTGCCAGCAGTCCCCGGGACAGGACTGAAGCTTTCTTT. It specifies CASSPRDRTEAFF.

The chain links TRBV9 to TRBJ1-1; TRBD1 matches at 7 bases. Germline lookup yields CDR1 SGDLS and CDR2 YYNGEE. The J segment lost 0 bases and the V segment lost 4 bases, leaving 6 bases of the junction unmatched. This CDR3 spans 15 amino acids. The CDR3 sequence is CASSLTGDLNTEAFF. The CDR3 coding sequence is TGTGCCAGCAGCTTAACAGGGGACTTGAACACTGAAGCTTTCTTT.

The genes are TRBV3-1 (or the pseudogene TRBV3-2) and TRBJ1-5; TRBD1 matches 7 bases. V was pared by 3 bases and J by 0 bases, with 5 bases of the junction left unmatched. Germline lookup yields CDR1 LGHDT and CDR2 YNNKEL (reference sequence). This CDR3 has 16 amino acids. CDR3 loop: CASSHSTGDSNQPQHF. The CDR3 DNA reads TGTGCCAGCAGCCACTCCACAGGGGATAGCAATCAGCCCCAGCATTTT.

This chain links TRBV10-2 with TRBJ2-3, with 7 positions matching TRBD1. Germline V lookup: CDR1 WSHSY, CDR2 SAAADI. This CDR3 spans 12 amino acids. Trimming at V came to 10 bases and at J to 6 bases, leaving 7 bases not matched to a gene. CDR3 coding DNA: TGCGCCACCAGCCTGACAGGGGATACGCAGTATTTT. Protein product: CATSLTGDTQYF.

V is TRBV29-1 and J is TRBJ2-1, with D possibly matching TRBD1 (6 bases). In germline, CDR1 is SQVTM, CDR2 ANQGSEA. V lost 6 bases and J lost 0, with 15 bases in between. The CDR3 length is 15 residues. The CDR3 spells CSVNKGHYSYNEQFF. CDR3 nucleotide sequence: TGCAGCGTCAACAAGGGACACTACTCCTACAATGAGCAGTTCTTC.

This clone has more than one count but fewer than ten. One end of the junction is discordant with germline, which a read error may explain. The chain employs TRBV19 and TRBJ1-2, with D maybe TRBD1 (5 bases). The V gene's germline CDR1 is LNHDA and CDR2 SQIVND (reference sequence). The CDR3 extends over 11 amino acids. The CDR3 loop reads CASAGRGSYTF. CDR3 bases: TGTGCCAGTGCCGGGAGGGGCAGCTATACCTTC.

The chain uses TRBV7-2 and TRBJ1-1; D unresolved. Germline V lookup: CDR1 SGHTA, CDR2 FQGNSA. Trimming removed 1 base from V and 2 bases from J, with 8 bases in between. The CDR3 covers 14 residues. CDR3 sequence (DNA): TGTGCCAGCAGCTTAGACAGTGTTAACACTGAAGCTTTCTTT. This sequence encodes CASSLDSVNTEAFF. The complete variable domain, with remaining parts taken from reference TRBV7-2 and TRBJ1-1, reads GAGVSQSPSNKVTEKGKDVELRCDPISGHTALYWYRQSLGQGLEFLIYFQGNSAPDKSGLPSDRFSAERTGGSVSTLTIQRTQQEDSAVYLCASSLDSVNTEAFFGQGTRLTVV.

The genes are TRBV7-9 and TRBJ1-6; 9 nucleotides match TRBD1. CDR1 and CDR2 (germline): SEHNR, FQNEAQ (reference sequence). This CDR3 comprises 15 residues. V trimming: 5 bases; J trimming: 10 bases; junction bases outside the gene matches: 9. This CDR3 reads CASSPGTGLRSPLHF. The CDR3 region has the DNA TGTGCCAGCAGCCCGGGGACAGGGTTGAGGTCACCCCTCCACTTT. Looking up the rest from reference TRBV7-9 and TRBJ1-6 gives the full variable domain: DTGVSQNPRHKITKRGQNVTFRCDPISEHNRLYWYRQTLGQGPEFLTYFQNEAQLEKSRLLSDRFSAERPKGSFSTLEIQRTEQGDSAMYLCASSPGTGLRSPLHFGNGTRLTVT.

The chain combines TRBV5-1 with TRBJ1-1; 10 bases line up with TRBD1. Germline CDR1 SGHRS, CDR2 YFSETQ. This CDR3 has 15 residues. With V trimmed by 3 bases and J by 6 bases, 8 bases remained unmatched. The CDR3 region is CASSSAGQGIAEAFF. CDR3 bases: TGCGCCAGCAGCTCCGCGGGACAGGGGATCGCTGAAGCTTTCTTT.